The 4 T cell receptor beta chains below all came from one sample that was sequenced in a study of breast tumors, draining lymph nodes, adjacent tissues (TCRdb year 2016). Library creation used multiplex PCR. The data were produced on an Illumina HiSeq 2000. Starting from the raw public reads, TCRdb applied fastp trimming at Q25, assembled clones with MiXCR and retained in-frame beta chains. Each CDR3 protein appears once, grouped with its most common genes and DNA. The sample table shows 13,000 to 15,000 distinct CDR3 sequences, and around 55% are seen once. The ten largest clonotypes hold 30% of the sample. The specimen sequenced was tumor-adjacent breast tissue. The receptors come from a female donor with breast cancer. Some clones in this sample may be carry-over from other donors' samples.

This clonotype came up many times. This chain uses TRBV7-2 with TRBJ2-7, with TRBD2 identical over 11 bases. The J segment lost 6 bases and the V segment lost 5 bases, leaving 12 bases of the junction unmatched. The length of the CDR3 is 16 residues. The germline V gene has CDR1 SGHTA and CDR2 FQGNSA. CDR3 DNA sequence: TGTGCCAGCAGCCCACTAGGGGTAGCGGGGGGGGCCGAGCAGTACTTC. Amino acid sequence: CASSPLGVAGGAEQYF.

The chain joins TRBV7-8 to TRBJ1-5; no firm D call. The germline CDR1 and CDR2 sequences are SGHVS and FQNEAQ. Trimming took off 1 base at V and 5 bases at J, with 6 bases between the two ends. The CDR3 is 13 residues long. The CDR3 is CASSLGRDQPQHF. The CDR3 nucleotides are TGTGCCAGCAGCTTAGGGAGGGATCAGCCCCAGCATTTT.

The chain recombines TRBV13 with TRBJ2-3; TRBD2 is a possible D gene (7 bases). There are 14 residues in the CDR3. V lost 8 bases to trimming and J lost 6 bases, with 18 bases between them. Per germline, CDR1 PRHDT and CDR2 FYEKMQ (reference sequence). The CDR3 sequence is CASGGGLPTDTQYF. CDR3 DNA: TGTGCCAGCGGGGGGGGCCTACCAACGGATACGCAGTATTTT.

This clonotype was seen repeatedly, ten times or more. V usage is TRBV11-2 and J usage is TRBJ2-3; D is possibly TRBD1 or TRBD2 (5 bases each). CDR3 size: 14 residues. Germline assignment: CDR1 SGHAT and CDR2 FQNNGV. Between the trimmed V and J ends, which lost 0 bases and 7 bases, there was a span of 11 bases. The CDR3 is CASSLDWGFNTQYF. CDR3 DNA: TGTGCCAGCAGCTTAGACTGGGGGTTTAATACGCAGTATTTT.